Listed below are T cell receptor beta chains from one sample, sequenced in a study of blood T cell repertoires in COVID-19. Clones were read by immunoSEQ multiplex PCR, and TCRdb kept only the in-frame ones, dropping some. Among roughly 220,000 clones listed, about 88% were seen once. Specimen: peripheral blood. All receptors come from a man aged 45-60 years who had recovered from COVID-19. Each CDR3 is given with its conserved first and last residue. A D gene is named only where the DNA matches it firmly. Clone sizes are given selectively: once, few, many, or a class where the clone is expanded.

size | D | J | V | DNA | CDR3
NA | TRBD1 | TRBJ1-2 | TRBV7-8 | TGTGCCAGCAGCAAGAGGGGGCAGGACTATGGCTACACCTTC | CASSKRGQDYGYTF
NA | NA | TRBJ2-1 | TRBV11-2 | TGTGCCAGCAGCATGCTGACAACGGCCAATGAGCAGTTCTTC | CASSMLTTANEQFF
NA | NA | TRBJ1-5 | TRBV6-5 | TGTGCCAGCAGTTACTCGTTCGGCAATCAGCCCCAGCATTTT | CASSYSFGNQPQHF
few | TRBD1 | TRBJ1-5 | TRBV6-5 | TGTGCCAGCACCTTGACAGGGGACAATCAGCCCCAGCATTTT | CASTLTGDNQPQHF
NA | TRBD2 | TRBJ2-1 | TRBV12-5 | TGTGCTAGTGGTCCGGGACTAGCGGAGAACAATGAGCAGTTCTTC | CASGPGLAENNEQFF
NA | NA | TRBJ2-3 | TRBV6-5 | TGTGCCAGCAGATTTGGACACCAAGCTGAAGATACGCAGTATTTT | CASRFGHQAEDTQYF
NA | TRBD2 | TRBJ2-5 | TRBV29-1 | TGCAGCGTCGCTAGCGGGAGAGCCCAAGAGACCCAGTACTTC | CSVASGRAQETQYF
NA | TRBD2 | TRBJ2-1 | TRBV7-2 | TGTGCCAGCAGGCTAGCGGGAGGCACCTACAATGAGCAGTTCTTC | CASRLAGGTYNEQFF
NA | NA | TRBJ2-7 | TRBV5-4 | TGTGCCAGCAGCTTGGGGGGAGGTGAGCAGTACTTC | CASSLGGGEQYF
NA | NA | TRBJ1-1 | TRBV5-6 | TGTGCCAGCAGCTCCAGGTCCCCCGAGGGAGCTTTCTTT | CASSSRSPEGAFF
NA | NA | TRBJ2-1 | TRBV11-2 | TGTGCCAGCAGCTTAGCCAGCGGAAGGGTGGATGAACAGTTCTTC | CASSLASGRVDEQFF
NA | TRBD1 | TRBJ2-7 | TRBV28 | TGTGCCAGCAGTTTCCCCGACAGGGCCCCCTACGAGCAGTACTTC | CASSFPDRAPYEQYF
NA | TRBD2 | TRBJ2-1 | TRBV10-2 | TGCGCCAGCAGTGTCGGACTAGCGGGAGGCAATGAGCAGTTCTTC | CASSVGLAGGNEQFF
NA | TRBD2 | TRBJ2-7 | TRBV28 | TGTGCCAGCAGTTCTGAAGGACTAGCGGGGGGCCTCTACGAGCAGTACTTC | CASSSEGLAGGLYEQYF
NA | NA | TRBJ1-2 | TRBV27 | TGTGCCAGCAGTTTAGATCACTGGAACCTCGGGGGCTACACCTTC | CASSLDHWNLGGYTF
NA | NA | TRBJ2-7 | TRBV29-1 | TGCAGCGTTGTTTCCGAGCGGTCCTACGAGCAGTACTTC | CSVVSERSYEQYF
few | TRBD1 | TRBJ2-7 | TRBV28 | TGTGCCAGCAGGGGAGCGGGACAGGGCTCCTACGAGCAGTACTTC | CASRGAGQGSYEQYF
NA | TRBD2 | TRBJ2-1 | TRBV10-2 | TGCGCCAGCAGCCAACCCGGGACTAGTCGGTGGAATGAGCAGTTCTTC | CASSQPGTSRWNEQFF
NA | NA | TRBJ2-1 | TRBV4-1 | TGCGCCAGCGCCGCGGCTAATGAGCAGTTCTTC | CASAAANEQFF
NA | TRBD1 | TRBJ1-3 | TRBV6-1 | TGTGCCAGCAGTGAAGGGGGGACAGGGGGAAACACCATATATTTT | CASSEGGTGGNTIYF
NA | NA | TRBJ1-2 | TRBV28 | TGTGCCAGCAGACAGGGAAAACACTATGGCTACACCTTC | CASRQGKHYGYTF
NA | TRBD2 | TRBJ2-1 | TRBV9 | TGTGCCAGCAGCGCGGGACTAGCGGGAGGGGCCTACAATGAGCAGTTCTTC | CASSAGLAGGAYNEQFF
once | NA | TRBJ2-3 | TRBV12-3/TRBV12-4 | TGTGCCAGCAGTTTGTCCCGAGGAGATACGCAGTATTTT | CASSLSRGDTQYF
NA | TRBD1 | TRBJ2-1 | TRBV4-2 | TGTGCCAGCAGCACATCAGGACAGGGGGCTACTTTTTCCTACAATGAGCAGTTCTTC | CASSTSGQGATFSYNEQFF
NA | NA | TRBJ2-2 | TRBV9 | TGTGCCAGCAGCGTAGCCCGACGGGGGAACACCGGGGAGCTGTTTTTT | CASSVARRGNTGELFF
NA | NA | TRBJ2-5 | TRBV7-8 | TGTGCCAGCAGCTTAGCGACTATTCAAGAGACCCAGTACTTC | CASSLATIQETQYF
NA | TRBD2 | TRBJ2-1 | TRBV5-1 | TGCGCCAGCAGCTTGTCTAGCGGGAGCCCCGAGGACAATGAGCAGTTCTTC | CASSLSSGSPEDNEQFF
NA | TRBD1 | TRBJ1-4 | TRBV7-8 | TGTGCCAGCAGCTGGAACAGGGGGCGAAATGAAAAACTGTTTTTT | CASSWNRGRNEKLFF
NA | NA | TRBJ2-7 | TRBV28 | TGTGCCAGCAGTTTACTCGGCTACGAGCAGTACTTC | CASSLLGYEQYF
NA | NA | TRBJ2-7 | TRBV27 | TGTGCCAGCAGTTTAGGTCCAGCGGGTTCTTACGAGCAGTACTTC | CASSLGPAGSYEQYF
NA | NA | TRBJ2-1 | TRBV5-6 | TGTGCCAGCAGCTTGCGTCGTACCCACGGTCAGTTCTTC | CASSLRRTHGQFF
NA | TRBD1 | TRBJ2-6 | TRBV18 | TGTGCCAGCTCGGGACAGCTTAGAACTGGGGCCAACGTCCTGACTTTC | CASSGQLRTGANVLTF
NA | TRBD2 | TRBJ2-3 | TRBV7-8 | TGTGCCAGCCGGGGGGGAAGCTTAGTTGGCACAGATACGCAGTATTTT | CASRGGSLVGTDTQYF
once | NA | TRBJ2-7 | TRBV20-1 | TGCAGTGCTAGCCTAGTACGCGAGCAGTACTTC | CSASLVREQYF
NA | TRBD1 | TRBJ2-7 | TRBV24-1 | TGTGCCACCAGTGATCAAGGGGACAGGGGCGAGCAGTACTTC | CATSDQGDRGEQYF
NA | TRBD2 | TRBJ2-1 | TRBV6-5 | TGTGCCGGCACTAGCGGGAGCGTCAATGAGCAGTTCTTC | CAGTSGSVNEQFF
NA | NA | TRBJ1-2 | TRBV1 | TGCACCAGCAGCCAAGATCGGGGTGACTACACCTTC | CTSSQDRGDYTF
NA | TRBD2 | TRBJ2-1 | TRBV25-1 | TGTGCCAGCAGTGGGCTAGCGGGAGGGCGGAGGTTTGAGCAGTTCTTC | CASSGLAGGRRFEQFF
NA | TRBD2 | TRBJ2-1 | TRBV5-1 | TGCGCCAGCGGACTAGCGGGAAGGGGGCAGTTCTTC | CASGLAGRGQFF
NA | TRBD2 | TRBJ2-3 | TRBV5-4 | TGTGCCAGCAGCACCGAACTAGCGGGAGGGACAGATACGCAGTATTTT | CASSTELAGGTDTQYF
NA | NA | TRBJ2-3 | TRBV24-1 | TGTGCCACCAGTGATTTGCCGGTGGCAGATACGCAGTATTTT | CATSDLPVADTQYF
NA | TRBD1 | TRBJ1-5 | TRBV18 | TGTGCCAGCTCACCACTAAAACCGGGACAGGGGTCGTATAGCAATCAGCCCCAGCATTTT | CASSPLKPGQGSYSNQPQHF
few | TRBD1 | TRBJ2-5 | TRBV5-4 | TGTGCCAGCAGTCGGGACAGGGGAGAGACCCAGTACTTC | CASSRDRGETQYF
few | NA | TRBJ1-1 | TRBV6-6 | TGTGCCAGCAGTTACTCCCGGGACATGAACACTGAAGCTTTCTTT | CASSYSRDMNTEAFF
once | TRBD1 | TRBJ1-1 | TRBV27 | TGTGCCAGCAGTTCAGTCGGACAGGAGCCGAACACTGAAGCTTTCTTT | CASSSVGQEPNTEAFF
NA | NA | TRBJ2-7 | TRBV7-9 | TGTGCCAGCAGCCCAAGGGGGGGGCTGTACGAGCAGTACTTC | CASSPRGGLYEQYF
NA | TRBD1 | TRBJ2-1 | TRBV7-7 | TGTGCCAGCAGCCCCGGGACAGGCGCCTATAGTGAGCAGTTCTTC | CASSPGTGAYSEQFF
NA | NA | TRBJ1-2 | TRBV30 | TGTGCCTGGAGTGTAGGTGGCCAGGCCTATGGCTACACCTTC | CAWSVGGQAYGYTF
once | NA | TRBJ1-2 | TRBV27 | TGTGCCAGCAGCTCTCTGCCTGGGCGTGGCTACACCTTC | CASSSLPGRGYTF
once | NA | TRBJ1-4 | TRBV6-5 | TGTGCCAGCCGCGATCGGGCAACTAATGAAAAACTGTTTTTT | CASRDRATNEKLFF
NA | NA | TRBJ2-7 | TRBV21-1 | TGTGCCAGCAGCCCAGGGGACGGCGGGAGGGCCTTCGAGCAGTACTTC | CASSPGDGGRAFEQYF
NA | TRBD1 | TRBJ2-7 | TRBV28 | TGTGCCAGCCGGGCGACAGGGCCCCCCTACGAGCAGTACTTC | CASRATGPPYEQYF
NA | NA | TRBJ1-2 | TRBV19 | TGTGCCAGTAGACCTAGGACAGACGGCTACACCTTC | CASRPRTDGYTF
NA | TRBD1 | TRBJ1-2 | TRBV19 | TGTGCCAGTAGTATATACGTGACAGGGAACTATGGCTACACCTTC | CASSIYVTGNYGYTF
NA | NA | TRBJ2-7 | TRBV5-6 | TGTGCCAGCAGCTACGGGACTGTAAACCTCTACGAGCAGTACTTC | CASSYGTVNLYEQYF